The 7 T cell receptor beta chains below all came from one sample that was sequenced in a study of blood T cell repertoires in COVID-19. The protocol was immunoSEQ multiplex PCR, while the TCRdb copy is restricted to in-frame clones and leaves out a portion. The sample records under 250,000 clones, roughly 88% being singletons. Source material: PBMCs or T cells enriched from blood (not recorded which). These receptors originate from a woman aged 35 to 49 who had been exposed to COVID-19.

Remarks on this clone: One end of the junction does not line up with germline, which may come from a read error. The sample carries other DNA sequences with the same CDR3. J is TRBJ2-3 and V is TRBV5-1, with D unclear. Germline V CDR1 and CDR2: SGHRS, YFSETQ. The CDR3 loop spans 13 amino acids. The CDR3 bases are TGTGCCAGCAGCTCGGGTGGCACAGATACGCAGTATTTT. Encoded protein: CASSSGGTDTQYF.

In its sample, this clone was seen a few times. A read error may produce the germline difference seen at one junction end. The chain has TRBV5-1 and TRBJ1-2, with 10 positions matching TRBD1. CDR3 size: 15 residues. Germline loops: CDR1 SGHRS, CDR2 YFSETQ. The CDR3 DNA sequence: TGTGCCAGCAGCGGGTCGACAGGGGGCTTACGAGGCTACACCTTC. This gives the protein CASSGSTGGLRGYTF. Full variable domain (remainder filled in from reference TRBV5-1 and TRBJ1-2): KAGVTQTPRYLIKTRGQQVTLSCSPISGHRSVSWYQQTPGQGLQFLFEYFSETQRNKGNFPGRFSGRQFSNSRSEMNVSTLELGDSALYLCASSGSTGGLRGYTFGSGTRLTVV.

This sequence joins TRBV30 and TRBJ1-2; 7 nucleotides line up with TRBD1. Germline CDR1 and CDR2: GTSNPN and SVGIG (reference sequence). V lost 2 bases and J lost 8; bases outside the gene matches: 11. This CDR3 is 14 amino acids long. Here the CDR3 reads CAWSRTLGTAGYTF. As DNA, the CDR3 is TGTGCCTGGAGTCGGACCCTAGGGACAGCCGGCTACACCTTC.

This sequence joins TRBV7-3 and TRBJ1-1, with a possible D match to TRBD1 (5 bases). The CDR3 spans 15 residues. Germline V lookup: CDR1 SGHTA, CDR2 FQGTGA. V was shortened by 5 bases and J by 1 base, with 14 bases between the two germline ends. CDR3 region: CASSAGGTTNTEAFF. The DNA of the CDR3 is TGTGCCAGCAGCGCGGGGGGGACTACGAACACTGAAGCTTTCTTT.

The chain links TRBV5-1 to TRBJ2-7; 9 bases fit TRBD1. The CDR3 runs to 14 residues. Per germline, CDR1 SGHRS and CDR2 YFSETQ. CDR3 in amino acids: CASSHTGGWNEQYV. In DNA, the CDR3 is TGTGCCAGCAGCCATACAGGGGGCTGGAACGAGCAGTACGTC.

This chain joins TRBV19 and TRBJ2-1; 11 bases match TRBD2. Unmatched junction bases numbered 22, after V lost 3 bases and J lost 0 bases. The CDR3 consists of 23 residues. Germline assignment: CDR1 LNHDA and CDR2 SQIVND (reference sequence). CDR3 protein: CASSIYLRQFTSGRRSSYNEQFF. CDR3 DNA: TGTGCCAGTAGTATTTATCTCCGACAATTTACTAGCGGGAGAAGGAGCTCCTACAATGAGCAGTTCTTC.

This CDR3 is CASSLGGTGNYEQYF. The CDR3 nucleotides are TGTGCCAGCAGTTTAGGGGGGACAGGGAACTACGAGCAGTACTTC. This chain uses TRBV28 with TRBJ2-7, with 9 nucleotides matching TRBD1. CDR1 and CDR2 from the germline V gene are MDHEN and SYDVKM. Trimming took 2 bases from V and 3 from J; bases not matched to a gene: 5. This CDR3 spans 15 amino acids.